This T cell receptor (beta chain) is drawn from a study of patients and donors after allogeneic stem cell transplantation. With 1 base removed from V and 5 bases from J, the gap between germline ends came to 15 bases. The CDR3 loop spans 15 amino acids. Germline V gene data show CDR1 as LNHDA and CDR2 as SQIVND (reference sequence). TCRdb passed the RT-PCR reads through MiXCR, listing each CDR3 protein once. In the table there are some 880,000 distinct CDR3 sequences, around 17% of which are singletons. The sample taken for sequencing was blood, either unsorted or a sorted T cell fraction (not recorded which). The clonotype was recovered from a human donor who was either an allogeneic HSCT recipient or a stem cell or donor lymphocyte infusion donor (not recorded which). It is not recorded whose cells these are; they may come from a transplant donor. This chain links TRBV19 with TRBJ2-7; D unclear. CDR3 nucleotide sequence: TGTGCCAGTAGTATAGTGGGCCCCCGAGACAACGAGCAGTACTTC. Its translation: CASSIVGPRDNEQYF.